One and the same sample provided the 8 T cell receptor beta chains below, sequenced in a study of cytomegalovirus exposure and HLA in healthy donors. A multiplex PCR was run with 60 Vbeta primers and 13 Jbeta primers. Produced via immunoSEQ multiplex PCR; TCRdb's table is partial and in-frame only. The sample shows 150,000 to 200,000 clones, nearly 80% of them seen only once. The sequencing input was PBMCs. These receptors were taken from a woman aged 40 to 49 in good health and CMV-seronegative.

V usage is TRBV5-1 and J usage is TRBJ2-1; 10 bases map to TRBD2. V shed 7 bases, J shed 3 bases, and the junction held 7 bases outside the gene matches. This CDR3 comprises 15 residues. Germline lookup yields CDR1 SGHRS and CDR2 YFSETQ. The CDR3 sequence: CASSQGTSDYNEQFF. The CDR3 region has the DNA TGCGCCAGCTCTCAGGGGACTAGCGACTACAATGAGCAGTTCTTC.

This sequence joins TRBV19 and TRBJ1-5; D is unresolved. Between the trimmed V and J ends, which lost 5 bases and 4 bases, there was a span of 6 bases. The CDR3 covers 12 residues. The germline gives CDR1 LNHDA, CDR2 SQIVND (reference sequence). The CDR3 is CASSWRNQPQHF. For the CDR3, the DNA is TGTGCCAGTAGTTGGAGGAATCAGCCCCAGCATTTT. The variable domain in full, with the rest retrieved from reference TRBV19 and TRBJ1-5, is DGGITQSPKYLFRKEGQNVTLSCEQNLNHDAMYWYRQDPGQGLRLIYYSQIVNDFQKGDIAEGYSVSREKKESFPLTVTSAQKNPTAFYLCASSWRNQPQHFGDGTRLSIL.

The count of this clone is one. The J gene is TRBJ1-4, the V gene TRBV28, with a weak D call TRBD1 (5 bases). Trimming took off 7 bases at V and 6 bases at J, with 18 bases between the two ends. Germline V lookup: CDR1 MDHEN, CDR2 SYDVKM. The CDR3 spans 15 residues. The CDR3 protein is CASIKSSQGYEKLFF. The CDR3 region has the DNA TGTGCCAGCATCAAAAGTTCTCAGGGCTATGAAAAACTGTTTTTT. The full variable domain, its missing parts supplied by reference TRBV28 and TRBJ1-4, is DVKVTQSSRYLVKRTGEKVFLECVQDMDHENMFWYRQDPGLGLRLIYFSYDVKMKEKGDIPEGYSVSREKKERFSLILESASTNQTSMYLCASIKSSQGYEKLFFGSGTQLSVL.

The chain carries TRBV5-1 and TRBJ2-2, with 11 positions matching TRBD2. Losses at the gene ends were 0 bases for V and 1 base for J; bases not matched to a gene: 5. CDR3 length: 18 residues. Germline V gives CDR1 SGHRS, CDR2 YFSETQ. The CDR3 nucleotides read TGCGCCAGCAGCTTGGGAGTAGCGGGAGGGCTGAACACCGGGGAGCTGTTTTTT. Translation: CASSLGVAGGLNTGELFF.

The chain is built from TRBV21-1 and TRBJ2-7; the table's D call of TRBD2 was not tested on the DNA. TRBV21-1 is a documented pseudogene. This CDR3 is built from 15 residues. The CDR3 region is CASSNPDYLPYEQYF. In DNA form, the CDR3 reads TGTGCCAGCAGCAACCCGGACTACCTTCCCTACGAGCAGTACTTC.

The chain couples TRBV4-2 to TRBJ2-1, with 8 bases matching TRBD2. With 2 bases clipped from V and 3 bases from J, the junction kept 9 bases outside the gene matches. The CDR3 has 17 residues. CDR1 LGHNA and CDR2 YNFKEQ come from the germline V gene. The CDR3 DNA reads TGTGCCAGCAGCCAACAACCCGGACTAGCTGTCTACAATGAGCAGTTCTTC. It translates to CASSQQPGLAVYNEQFF.

The V and J genes are TRBV5-1 and TRBJ2-7, with a possible D match to TRBD1 (5 bases). The germline V gene has CDR1 SGHRS and CDR2 YFSETQ. V was trimmed by 0 bases and J by 3 bases, leaving 19 bases between them. This CDR3 contains 17 residues. In DNA, the CDR3 is TGCGCCAGCAGCTTGGACAGGCCGGAGAGAGTGAGCTACGAGCAGTACTTC. Protein sequence: CASSLDRPERVSYEQYF.

The V call is TRBV9, the J call TRBJ2-1, with TRBD2 as a possible D gene (5 bases). From germline, CDR1 is SGDLS and CDR2 YYNGEE. The CDR3 spans 16 residues. Trimming pared 0 bases from V and 1 base from J, leaving 11 bases between. Here the CDR3 DNA reads TGTGCCAGCAGCGTAGCCCTTACGGGGTCCTACAATGAGCAGTTCTTC. It is translated as CASSVALTGSYNEQFF.